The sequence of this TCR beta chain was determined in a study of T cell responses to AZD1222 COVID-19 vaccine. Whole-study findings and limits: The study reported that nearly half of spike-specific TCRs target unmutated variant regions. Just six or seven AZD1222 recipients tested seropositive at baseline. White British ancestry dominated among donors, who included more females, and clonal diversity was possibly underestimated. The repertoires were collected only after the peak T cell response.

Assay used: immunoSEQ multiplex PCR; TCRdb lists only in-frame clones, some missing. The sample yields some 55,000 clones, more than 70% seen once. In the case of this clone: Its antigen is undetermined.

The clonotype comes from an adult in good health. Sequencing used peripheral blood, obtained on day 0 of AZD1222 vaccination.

The CDR3 spells CASSQVYYEQYF. CDR3 DNA sequence: TGTGCCAGCAGCCAAGTATACTACGAGCAGTACTTC. The chain uses TRBV3-1 (or the pseudogene TRBV3-2) and TRBJ2-7; D is ambiguous. The V and J ends lost 1 base and 3 bases respectively, with 4 bases between them. Germline CDR1 reads LGHDT; CDR2 reads YNNKEL (reference sequence). The CDR3 has 12 amino acids.